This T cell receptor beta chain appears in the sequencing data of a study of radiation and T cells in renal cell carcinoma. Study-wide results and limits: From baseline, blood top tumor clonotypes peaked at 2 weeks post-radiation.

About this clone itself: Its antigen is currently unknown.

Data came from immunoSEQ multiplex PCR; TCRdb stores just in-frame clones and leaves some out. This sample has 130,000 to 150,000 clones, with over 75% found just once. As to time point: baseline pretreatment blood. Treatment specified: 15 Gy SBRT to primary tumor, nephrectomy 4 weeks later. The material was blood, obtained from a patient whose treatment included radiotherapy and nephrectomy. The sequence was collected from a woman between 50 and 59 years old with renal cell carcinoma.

CDR3 bases: TGTGCCATCAGTGACCCCGGGCGGAGCACAGATACGCAGTATTTT. Its protein product is CAISDPGRSTDTQYF. The V and J genes are TRBV10-3 and TRBJ2-3; D uncertain. V shed 3 bases and J shed 0 bases, with 10 bases lying between them. This CDR3 contains 15 residues. Germline V gene sequence: CDR1 ENHRY, CDR2 SYGVKD.